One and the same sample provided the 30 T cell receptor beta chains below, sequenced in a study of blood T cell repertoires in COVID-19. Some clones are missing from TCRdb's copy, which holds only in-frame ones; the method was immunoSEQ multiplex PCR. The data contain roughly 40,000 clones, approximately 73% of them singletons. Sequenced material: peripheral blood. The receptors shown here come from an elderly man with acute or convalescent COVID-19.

The CDR3 DNA sequence: TGTGCCAGCAGACCGGGGACATACGGCGGGGAGCTGTTTTTT. Amino acids: CASRPGTYGGELFF. V is TRBV28 and J is TRBJ2-2; D is perhaps TRBD1 (6 bases). The CDR3 spans 14 residues. Germline CDR1 and CDR2: MDHEN and SYDVKM. The V and J ends lost 6 bases and 7 bases respectively, with 15 bases between them.

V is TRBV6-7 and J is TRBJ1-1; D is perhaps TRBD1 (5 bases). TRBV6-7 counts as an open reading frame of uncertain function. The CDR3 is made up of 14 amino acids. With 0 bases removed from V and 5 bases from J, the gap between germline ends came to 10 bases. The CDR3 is CASSYSWGETEAFF. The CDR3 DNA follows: TGTGCCAGCAGTTACTCGTGGGGGGAGACTGAAGCTTTCTTT.

The CDR3, as DNA: TGCGCCAGCCTGGCAGGGGTGAACACCGGGGAGCTGTTTTTT. Translation: CASLAGVNTGELFF. The V call is TRBV10-2, the J call TRBJ2-2; D may be TRBD1 (6 bases). Trimming shortened V by 8 bases and J by 1 base, and 11 bases separated the two germline ends. CDR1 is WSHSY, CDR2 SAAADI, per germline. The CDR3 is 14 amino acids.

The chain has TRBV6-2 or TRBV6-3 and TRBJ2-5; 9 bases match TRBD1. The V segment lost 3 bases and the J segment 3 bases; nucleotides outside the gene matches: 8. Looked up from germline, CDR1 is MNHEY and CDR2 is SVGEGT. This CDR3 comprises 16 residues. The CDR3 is CASSYPTGGVEETQYF. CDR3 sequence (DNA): TGTGCCAGCAGTTATCCGACAGGGGGGGTAGAAGAGACCCAGTACTTC.

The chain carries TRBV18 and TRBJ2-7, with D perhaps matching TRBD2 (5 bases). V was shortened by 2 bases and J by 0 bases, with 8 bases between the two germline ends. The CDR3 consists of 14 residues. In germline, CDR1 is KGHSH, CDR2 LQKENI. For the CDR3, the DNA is TGTGCCAGCTCACCAACTAGGGACTCCTACGAGCAGTACTTC. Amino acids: CASSPTRDSYEQYF.

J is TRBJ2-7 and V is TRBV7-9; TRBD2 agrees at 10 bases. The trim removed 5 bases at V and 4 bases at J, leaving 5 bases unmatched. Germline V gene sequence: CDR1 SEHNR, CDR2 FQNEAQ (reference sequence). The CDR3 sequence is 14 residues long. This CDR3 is CASSLLAGVYEQYF. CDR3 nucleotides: TGTGCCAGCAGCCTGCTAGCGGGAGTGTACGAGCAGTACTTC.

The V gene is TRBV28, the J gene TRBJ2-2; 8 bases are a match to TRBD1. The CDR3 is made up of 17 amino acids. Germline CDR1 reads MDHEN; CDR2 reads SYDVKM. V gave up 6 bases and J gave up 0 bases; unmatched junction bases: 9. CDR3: CASRARSGGTNTGELFF. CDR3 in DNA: TGTGCCAGCAGAGCCCGCTCAGGGGGCACGAACACCGGGGAGCTGTTTTTT.

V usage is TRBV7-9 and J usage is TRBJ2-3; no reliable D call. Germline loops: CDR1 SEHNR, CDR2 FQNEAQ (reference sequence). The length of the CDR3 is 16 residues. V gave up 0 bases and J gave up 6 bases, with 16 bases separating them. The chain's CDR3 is CASSLAPPPREDTQYF. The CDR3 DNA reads TGTGCCAGCAGCTTAGCGCCACCCCCCCGCGAGGATACGCAGTATTTT.

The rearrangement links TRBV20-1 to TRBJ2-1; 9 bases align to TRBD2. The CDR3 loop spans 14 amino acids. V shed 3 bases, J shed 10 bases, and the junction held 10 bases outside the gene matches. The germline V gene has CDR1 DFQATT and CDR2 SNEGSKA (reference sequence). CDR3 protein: CSASGGGETREQFF. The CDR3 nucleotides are TGCAGTGCTAGTGGCGGGGGGGAGACGCGGGAGCAGTTCTTC.

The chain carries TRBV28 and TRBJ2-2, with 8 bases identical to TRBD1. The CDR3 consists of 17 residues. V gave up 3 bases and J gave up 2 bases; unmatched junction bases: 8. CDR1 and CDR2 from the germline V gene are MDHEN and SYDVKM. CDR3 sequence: CASSFPPGQGNTGELFF. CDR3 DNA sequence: TGTGCCAGCAGTTTTCCCCCAGGACAGGGAAACACCGGGGAGCTGTTTTTT.

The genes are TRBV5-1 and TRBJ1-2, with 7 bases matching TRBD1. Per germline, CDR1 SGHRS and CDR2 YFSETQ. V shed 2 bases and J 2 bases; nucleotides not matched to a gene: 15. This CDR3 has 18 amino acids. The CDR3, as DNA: TGCGCCAGCAGCTTTAGCACCGGGACAGCCCGAATCAACTATGGCTACACCTTC. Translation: CASSFSTGTARINYGYTF.

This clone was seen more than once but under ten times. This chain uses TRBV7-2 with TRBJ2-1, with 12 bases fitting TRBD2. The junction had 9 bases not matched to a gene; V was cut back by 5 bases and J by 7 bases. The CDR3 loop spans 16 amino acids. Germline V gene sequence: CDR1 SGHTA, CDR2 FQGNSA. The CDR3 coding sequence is TGTGCCAGCAGCAGTCTCCTAGCGGGGGGGCCGAATGAGCAGTTCTTC. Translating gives CASSSLLAGGPNEQFF.

CDR3: CASSHDGTGGIEAFF. CDR3 bases: TGTGCCAGCAGTCATGACGGGACAGGGGGCATCGAGGCTTTCTTT. The chain uses TRBV5-4 and TRBJ1-1; 12 positions match TRBD1. This CDR3 spans 15 amino acids. Germline V gives CDR1 SGHNT, CDR2 YYREEE (reference sequence). V was pared by 5 bases and J by 11 bases, with 13 bases of the junction left unmatched.

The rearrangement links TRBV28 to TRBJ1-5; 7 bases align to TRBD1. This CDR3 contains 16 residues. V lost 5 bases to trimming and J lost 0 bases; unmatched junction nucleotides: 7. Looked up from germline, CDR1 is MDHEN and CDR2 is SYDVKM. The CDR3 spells CASSPRGTYSNQPQHF. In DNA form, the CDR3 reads TGTGCCAGCAGTCCCAGGGGGACATATAGCAATCAGCCCCAGCATTTT.

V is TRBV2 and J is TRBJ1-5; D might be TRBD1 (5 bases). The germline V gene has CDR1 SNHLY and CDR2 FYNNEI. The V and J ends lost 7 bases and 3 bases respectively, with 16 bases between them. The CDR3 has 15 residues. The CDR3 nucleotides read TGTGCCAGCAACCCCGCGGGGGGGACCAATCAGCCCCAGCATTTT. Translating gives CASNPAGGTNQPQHF.

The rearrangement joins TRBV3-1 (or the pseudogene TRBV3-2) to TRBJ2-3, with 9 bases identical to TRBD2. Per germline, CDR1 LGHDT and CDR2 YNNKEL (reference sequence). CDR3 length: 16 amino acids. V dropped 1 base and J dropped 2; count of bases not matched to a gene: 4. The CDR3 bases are TGTGCCAGCAGCCAAGCCGGGACTAGCCCCACAGATACGCAGTATTTT. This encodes CASSQAGTSPTDTQYF.

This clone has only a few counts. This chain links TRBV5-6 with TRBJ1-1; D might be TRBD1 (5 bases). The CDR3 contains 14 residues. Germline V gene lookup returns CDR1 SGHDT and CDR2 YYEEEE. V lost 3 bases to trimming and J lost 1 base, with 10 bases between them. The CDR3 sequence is CASSSGGWNTEAFF. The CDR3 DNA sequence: TGTGCCAGCAGCTCGGGGGGATGGAACACTGAAGCTTTCTTT.

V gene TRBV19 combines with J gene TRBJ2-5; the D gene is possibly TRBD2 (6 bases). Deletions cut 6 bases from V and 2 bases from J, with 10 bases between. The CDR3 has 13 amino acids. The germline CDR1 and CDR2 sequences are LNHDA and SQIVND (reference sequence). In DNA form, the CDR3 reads TGTGCCAGTAGGGGGGGAGGTCAAGAGACCCAGTACTTC. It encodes CASRGGGQETQYF.

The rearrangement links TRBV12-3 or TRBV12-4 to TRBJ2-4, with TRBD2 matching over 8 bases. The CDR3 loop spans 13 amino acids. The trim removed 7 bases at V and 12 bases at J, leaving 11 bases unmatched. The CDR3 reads CASTAGGGNCQYF. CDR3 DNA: TGTGCCAGCACGGCGGGAGGCGGGAATTGTCAGTACTTC.

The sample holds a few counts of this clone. DNA for the CDR3: TGTGCCAGCAGTCCCTACGGGGGGTCCACCGGGGAGCTGTTTTTT. It translates to CASSPYGGSTGELFF. This sequence joins TRBV2 and TRBJ2-2, with 7 bases aligning to TRBD2. This CDR3 spans 15 amino acids. V lost 5 bases to trimming and J lost 4 bases; unmatched junction nucleotides: 7. Germline lookup yields CDR1 SNHLY and CDR2 FYNNEI.

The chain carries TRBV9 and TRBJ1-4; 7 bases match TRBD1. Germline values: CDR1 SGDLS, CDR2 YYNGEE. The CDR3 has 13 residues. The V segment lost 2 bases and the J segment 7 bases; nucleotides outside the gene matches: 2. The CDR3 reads CASSVQGGEKLFF. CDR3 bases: TGTGCCAGCAGCGTTCAGGGGGGTGAAAAACTGTTTTTT.

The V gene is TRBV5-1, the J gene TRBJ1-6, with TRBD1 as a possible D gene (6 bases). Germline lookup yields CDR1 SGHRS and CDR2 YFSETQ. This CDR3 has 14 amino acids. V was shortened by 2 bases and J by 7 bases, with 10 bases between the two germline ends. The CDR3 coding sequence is TGCGCCAGCAGCTTAAACAGGGCAAATTCACCCCTCCACTTT. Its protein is CASSLNRANSPLHF. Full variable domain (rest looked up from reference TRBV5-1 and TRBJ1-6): KAGVTQTPRYLIKTRGQQVTLSCSPISGHRSVSWYQQTPGQGLQFLFEYFSETQRNKGNFPGRFSGRQFSNSRSEMNVSTLELGDSALYLCASSLNRANSPLHFGNGTRLTVT.

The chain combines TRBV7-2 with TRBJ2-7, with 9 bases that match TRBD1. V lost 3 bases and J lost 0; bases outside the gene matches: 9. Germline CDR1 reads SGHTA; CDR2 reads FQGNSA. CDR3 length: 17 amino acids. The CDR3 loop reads CASSFTGTGSSSYEQYF. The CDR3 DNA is TGTGCCAGCAGCTTTACCGGGACAGGGTCGAGCTCCTACGAGCAGTACTTC.

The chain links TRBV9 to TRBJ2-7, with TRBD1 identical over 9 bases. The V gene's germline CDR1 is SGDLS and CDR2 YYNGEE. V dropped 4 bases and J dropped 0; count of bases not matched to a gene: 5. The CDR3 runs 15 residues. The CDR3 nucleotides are TGTGCCAGCAGCCCGGGACAGGGAAGCTCCTACGAGCAGTACTTC. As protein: CASSPGQGSSYEQYF.

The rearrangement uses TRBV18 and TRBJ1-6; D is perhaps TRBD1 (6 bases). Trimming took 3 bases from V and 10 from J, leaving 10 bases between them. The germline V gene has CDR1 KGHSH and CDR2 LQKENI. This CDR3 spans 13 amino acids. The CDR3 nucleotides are TGTGCCAGCTCACCCGGGGGGCGGTCACCCCTCCACTTT. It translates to CASSPGGRSPLHF.

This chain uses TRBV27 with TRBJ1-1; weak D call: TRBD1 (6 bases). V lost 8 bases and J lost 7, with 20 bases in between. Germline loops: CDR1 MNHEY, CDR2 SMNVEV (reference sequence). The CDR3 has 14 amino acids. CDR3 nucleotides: TGTGCCAGCGGGTCCTACAGGGCCGGTGGTGAAGCTTTCTTT. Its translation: CASGSYRAGGEAFF.

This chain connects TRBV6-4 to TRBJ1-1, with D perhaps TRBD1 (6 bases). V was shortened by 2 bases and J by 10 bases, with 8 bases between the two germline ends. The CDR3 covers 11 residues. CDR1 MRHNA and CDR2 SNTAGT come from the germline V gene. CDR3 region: CASSDRGGAFF. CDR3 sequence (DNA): TGTGCCAGCAGTGACAGGGGGGGAGCTTTCTTT.

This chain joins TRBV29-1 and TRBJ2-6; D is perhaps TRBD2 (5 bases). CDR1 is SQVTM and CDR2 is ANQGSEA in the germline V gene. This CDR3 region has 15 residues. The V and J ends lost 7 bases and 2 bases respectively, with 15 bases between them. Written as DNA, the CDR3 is TGCAGCGCGACCGCGGGTTCTGCTGGGGCCAACGTCCTGACTTTC. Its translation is CSATAGSAGANVLTF.

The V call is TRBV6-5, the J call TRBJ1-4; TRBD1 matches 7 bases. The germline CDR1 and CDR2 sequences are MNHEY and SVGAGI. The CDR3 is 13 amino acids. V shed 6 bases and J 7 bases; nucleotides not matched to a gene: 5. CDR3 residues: CASRTGLREKLFF. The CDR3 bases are TGTGCCAGCAGGACAGGGCTCCGTGAAAAACTGTTTTTT.

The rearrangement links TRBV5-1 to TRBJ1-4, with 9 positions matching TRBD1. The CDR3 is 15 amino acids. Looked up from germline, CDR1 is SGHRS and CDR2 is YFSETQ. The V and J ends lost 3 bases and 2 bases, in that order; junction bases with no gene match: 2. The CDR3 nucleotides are TGCGCCAGCAGCTACAGGGGGCCCACTAATGAAAAACTGTTTTTT. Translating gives CASSYRGPTNEKLFF.